The entry below gives a single T cell receptor beta chain sequence along with its context. The data derive from a study of blood T cell repertoires in COVID-19. The ends were cut back, 0 bases at V and 3 bases at J, with 11 bases in the middle. The CDR3 runs 15 residues. In germline, CDR1 is SEHNR, CDR2 FQNEAQ (reference sequence). Some clones are missing from TCRdb's copy, which holds only in-frame ones; the method was immunoSEQ multiplex PCR. The table shows approximately 270,000 clones, with 75% to 90% occurring only once. The study drew participants aged roughly 18 to 89 years from 20 to 30 US areas.

The sample consisted of PBMCs or T cells enriched from blood (not recorded which). The receptor comes from a woman aged 50 to 60 who had recovered from COVID-19. V is TRBV7-9 and J is TRBJ1-2; D remains unclear. The CDR3 here is CASSLARTDYYGYTF. CDR3 DNA sequence: TGTGCCAGCAGCTTAGCGCGGACGGACTACTATGGCTACACCTTC.